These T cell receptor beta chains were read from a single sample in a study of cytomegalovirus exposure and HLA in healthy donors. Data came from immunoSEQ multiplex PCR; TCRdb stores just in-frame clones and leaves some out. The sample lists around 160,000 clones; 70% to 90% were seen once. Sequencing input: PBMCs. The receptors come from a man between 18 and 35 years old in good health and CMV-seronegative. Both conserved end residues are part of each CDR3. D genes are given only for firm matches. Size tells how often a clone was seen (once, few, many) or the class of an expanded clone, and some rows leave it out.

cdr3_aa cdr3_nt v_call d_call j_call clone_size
CAISDDYRGGEGGYTF TGTGCCATCAGTGACGATTATCGAGGGGGCGAGGGTGGCTACACCTTC TRBV10-3 TRBD1 TRBJ1-2 .
CASSPPPRGRVTDTQYF TGCGCCAGCAGCCCCCCCCCGCGCGGGAGGGTCACAGATACGCAGTATTTT TRBV4-1 TRBD2 TRBJ2-3 .
CASSLFGGDTQYF TGTGCCAGCAGCTTGTTCGGAGGAGATACGCAGTATTTT TRBV5-4 . TRBJ2-3 .
CASSEGWQRDQPQHF TGTGCCAGCAGTGAGGGATGGCAGAGGGATCAGCCCCAGCATTTT TRBV6-1 . TRBJ1-5 .
CSVEDTSGSIEQYF TGCAGCGTTGAAGATACTAGCGGGAGTATCGAGCAGTACTTC TRBV29-1 TRBD2 TRBJ2-7 .
CASRRSQGDTQYF TGTGCCAGCAGAAGATCACAGGGCGATACGCAGTATTTT TRBV6-5 . TRBJ2-3 .
CASRGGLGQAYGYTF TGTGCCAGTAGAGGGGGCTTGGGGCAAGCATATGGCTACACCTTC TRBV19 TRBD1 TRBJ1-2 .
CASRKGQVNQPQHF TGTGCCAGCAGGAAGGGACAGGTCAATCAGCCCCAGCATTTT TRBV6-5 TRBD1 TRBJ1-5 .
CASSSWTGEDSPLHF TGTGCCAGCAGTTCATGGACAGGGGAGGATTCACCCCTCCACTTT TRBV6-5 TRBD1 TRBJ1-6 .
CASSYTTGWVGEQYF TGTGCCAGCAGTTACACGACAGGGTGGGTGGGGGAGCAGTACTTC TRBV6-6 TRBD1 TRBJ2-7 .
CASTGGPDTGELFF TGTGCCAGTACCGGAGGGCCCGACACCGGGGAGCTGTTTTTT TRBV19 . TRBJ2-2 .
CASRDRSTDTQYF TGCGCCAGCCGGGACAGAAGCACAGATACGCAGTATTTT TRBV10-1 TRBD1 TRBJ2-3 .
CASSPGGGNQPQHF TGTGCCAGCAGCCCAGGAGGGGGCAATCAGCCCCAGCATTTT TRBV5-4 . TRBJ1-5 .
CASSGTGSSSGNTIYF TGTGCCAGCAGTGGGACAGGGAGCTCCTCTGGAAACACCATATATTTT TRBV6-1 TRBD1 TRBJ1-3 .
CASSLGVGQNTGELFF TGTGCCAGCAGTTTAGGGGTAGGGCAGAACACCGGGGAGCTGTTTTTT TRBV6-5 . TRBJ2-2 few
CASSPQGTEAFF TGTGCCAGCAGCCCACAGGGCACTGAAGCTTTCTTT TRBV11-1 . TRBJ1-1 .
CASSITSGAYNEQFF TGTGCCAGCAGCATAACTAGCGGAGCCTACAATGAGCAGTTCTTC TRBV13 TRBD2 TRBJ2-1 .
CASSPITSGGDTQYF TGTGCCAGCTCACCAATCACTAGCGGGGGAGATACGCAGTATTTT TRBV18 TRBD2 TRBJ2-3 .
CASSLTSVNEQYF TGTGCCAGCAGCTTAACATCCGTGAACGAGCAGTACTTC TRBV11-3 . TRBJ2-7 few
CASSTESIEAFF TGTGCCAGCAGTACCGAGTCTATTGAAGCTTTCTTT TRBV7-9 . TRBJ1-1 .
CASSYTDNFLAEEQFF TGTGCCAGCAGTTACACCGATAATTTCTTAGCGGAGGAGCAGTTCTTC TRBV6-5 . TRBJ2-1 .
CASSLGQGSYNEQFF TGCGCCAGCAGCCTAGGACAGGGGTCCTACAATGAGCAGTTCTTC TRBV4-3 TRBD1 TRBJ2-1 .
CASSRTGHSNQPQHF TGTGCCAGCAGCCGGACAGGGCATAGCAATCAGCCCCAGCATTTT TRBV5-6 TRBD1 TRBJ1-5 .
CASSYWGGQGEKLFF TGTGCCAGCAGTTACTGGGGGGGGCAAGGTGAAAAACTGTTTTTT TRBV6-6 . TRBJ1-4 .
CASSQRGSLGGSDTQYF TGCGCCAGCAGCCAGAGAGGCTCCCTGGGGGGGTCAGATACGCAGTATTTT TRBV4-1 TRBD2 TRBJ2-3 .
CASSLGRGQAEWWAFF TGTGCCAGCAGCTTAGGGAGAGGACAGGCTGAATGGTGGGCTTTCTTT TRBV7-9 TRBD1 TRBJ1-1 .
CASSPIPSPGQISYEQYF TGTGCCAGCAGCCCAATCCCCAGCCCGGGACAAATCTCCTACGAGCAGTACTTC TRBV28 . TRBJ2-7 .
CASSMGQGAQNIQYF TGTGCCAGTAGTATGGGGCAGGGGGCACAAAACATTCAGTACTTC TRBV19 TRBD1 TRBJ2-4 .
CASSESRKVSTEAFF TGCGCCAGCAGTGAGTCGCGTAAAGTAAGCACTGAAGCTTTCTTT TRBV10-1 . TRBJ1-1 .
CASSPNLAGGSYEQYF TGTGCCAGCAGCCCAAACCTAGCGGGAGGGTCCTACGAGCAGTACTTC TRBV11-2 TRBD2 TRBJ2-7 .
CASSLAGVGTDTQYF TGTGCCAGCAGCTTGGCGGGAGTAGGCACAGATACGCAGTATTTT TRBV5-4 . TRBJ2-3 once
CASSAPQMNTEAFF TGTGCCAGCAGCGCCCCACAGATGAACACTGAAGCTTTCTTT TRBV5-6 . TRBJ1-1 .
CASSEGWGPYEQYF TGTGCCAGCAGTGAAGGATGGGGCCCCTACGAGCAGTACTTC TRBV2 . TRBJ2-7 .
CASSRMAAELFF TGCGCCAGCAGTCGAATGGCGGCGGAGCTGTTTTTT TRBV23-1 . TRBJ2-2 .
CASSYRGLNYGYTF TGTGCCAGCAGTTATCGGGGGTTAAACTATGGCTACACCTTC TRBV6-6 . TRBJ1-2 .
CASSLDWSNTGELFF TGTGCCAGCAGCTTAGACTGGTCGAACACCGGGGAGCTGTTTTTT TRBV7-6 . TRBJ2-2 .
CASRGDSRTDTQYF TGTGCCAGCAGGGGGGACAGCCGCACAGATACGCAGTATTTT TRBV2 TRBD1 TRBJ2-3 .
CASSLVAGAGDEQYF TGTGCCAGCAGCTTAGTTGCGGGAGCCGGCGACGAGCAGTACTTC TRBV7-2 TRBD2 TRBJ2-7 .
CARPAGLAVINEQFF TGTGCCCGGCCTGCGGGACTAGCGGTAATCAATGAGCAGTTCTTC TRBV30 TRBD2 TRBJ2-1 .
CASSEQGIGNSPLHF TGTGCCAGCAGTGAACAGGGTATTGGTAATTCACCCCTCCACTTT TRBV6-1 . TRBJ1-6 .